This T cell receptor beta chain emerged from a study of cytomegalovirus exposure and HLA in healthy donors. Study-wide results and limits: In a later analysis, specific HLA alleles were associated with about 18,000 TCR beta sequences at a 0.05 false discovery rate. Trimming of TCR beta V- and J-genes showed a link, identified in a later analysis, to a missense DCLRE1C variant. In all likelihood, a cluster of highly shared sequence variants was a sequencing artifact.

Primers: 60 Vbeta forward and 13 Jbeta reverse. Assay used: immunoSEQ multiplex PCR; TCRdb lists only in-frame clones, some missing. In the table there are about 120,000 clones, 77% of which are singletons. Concerning this clone itself: Its cognate antigen is unknown.

The germline CDR1 and CDR2 sequences are MNHEY and SMNVEV (reference sequence). The CDR3 has 15 residues. The J segment lost 4 bases and the V segment lost 6 bases, leaving 9 bases of the junction unmatched. The TCR was taken from a man younger than 35 in good health and CMV-seropositive. The V call is TRBV27, the J call TRBJ1-5; 7 nucleotides align to TRBD1. Sequenced input: PBMCs. CDR3 in DNA: TGTGCCAGCAGCCCCCGGACAGGTCTTAATCAGCCCCAGCATTTT. Amino acid sequence: CASSPRTGLNQPQHF.